A selection of T cell receptor beta chains follows, all from one sample in a study of CD8+ T cells in alopecia areata. Some clones are missing from TCRdb's copy, which holds only in-frame ones; the method was immunoSEQ multiplex PCR. This sample has about 300,000 clones, with roughly 64% found just once. This specimen consisted of CD4+ T cells sorted from blood, obtained at week 24, from a patient treated with tofacitinib. These receptors all stem from a human donor with alopecia areata. The CDR3 runs from the conserved cysteine through the conserved F or W. The D gene is left open where the match is weak. Clone size is given for some rows only: seen once, a few or many times, or a class if the clone is expanded.

V,D,J,size,DNA,CDR3
TRBV2,TRBD1,TRBJ2-7,.,TGTGCCAGCACCATGACAGGGGCCGAGCAGTACTTC,CASTMTGAEQYF
TRBV29-1,.,TRBJ2-3,.,TGCAGCGTTGATATGGACACAGATACGCAGTATTTT,CSVDMDTDTQYF
TRBV5-1,.,TRBJ2-5,.,TGCGCCAGCAGCTTGGTTCAAGAGACCCAGTACTTC,CASSLVQETQYF
TRBV29-1,.,TRBJ2-3,few,TGCAGCGTTGAGGGCGCCAAGGGTACAGATACGCAGTATTTT,CSVEGAKGTDTQYF
TRBV2,.,TRBJ1-1,.,TGTGCCAGCAGTGAAGCGCTTCGACGCGGTGAAGCTTTCTTT,CASSEALRRGEAFF
TRBV30,.,TRBJ2-7,.,TGTGCCTGGAGTGTACGACTTTCCTCCTACGAGCAGTACTTC,CAWSVRLSSYEQYF
TRBV14,.,TRBJ2-1,.,TGTGCCAGCAGCCGACGGGGCAATGAGCAGTTCTTC,CASSRRGNEQFF
TRBV5-1,TRBD1,TRBJ1-5,.,TGCGCCAGCAGCTTGGGGGACAGATCGCAGCCCCAGCATTTT,CASSLGDRSQPQHF
TRBV9,TRBD2,TRBJ2-7,.,TGTGCCAGCAGCTATGGGACTAGCGGGGGGGCTTGCCTCACCTACGAGCAGTACTTC,CASSYGTSGGACLTYEQYF
TRBV28,.,TRBJ2-6,.,TGTGCCAGCAGTTTAGTGGGCACTGGGGCCAACGTCCTGACTTTC,CASSLVGTGANVLTF
TRBV2,.,TRBJ2-1,.,TGTGCCAGCAGTCCTCTAGTTGGGAATGAGCAGTTCTTC,CASSPLVGNEQFF
TRBV4-1,TRBD2,TRBJ2-1,.,TGCGCCAGCAGGCCTGGGGCCGGGAGGGGCGGACGCTCCTACAATGAGCAGTTCTTC,CASRPGAGRGGRSYNEQFF
TRBV18,.,TRBJ2-1,.,TGTGCCAGCTCACCACTAGAGGGATCCTACAATGAGCAGTTCTTC,CASSPLEGSYNEQFF
TRBV7-2,TRBD1,TRBJ1-2,few,TGTGCCAGCAGCCGAACAGGGGATGGCTACACCTTC,CASSRTGDGYTF
TRBV2,.,TRBJ1-1,.,TGTGCCAGCAGTGAACAGGCAATGAACACTGAAGCTTTCTTT,CASSEQAMNTEAFF
TRBV2,.,TRBJ2-7,.,TGTGCCAGCAGCCTCCAGGGTGGGGACGAGCAGTACTTC,CASSLQGGDEQYF
TRBV7-9,.,TRBJ2-6,few,TGTGCCAGCAGCTTAGTACTCGGCCTGAGTGTCTCTGGGGCCAACGTCCTGACTTTC,CASSLVLGLSVSGANVLTF
TRBV2,.,TRBJ2-7,.,TGTGCCAGCAGTGAAAGAGATCTCTACGAGCAGTACTTC,CASSERDLYEQYF
TRBV5-1,.,TRBJ2-3,.,TGCGCCAGCAGCCCGGGACCCCTCGGGGGCACAGATACGCAGTATTTT,CASSPGPLGGTDTQYF
TRBV2,TRBD1,TRBJ2-3,.,TGTGCCAGCAGTGAAGCCGGGGACAGGGGCTGGAGGGATACGCAGTATTTT,CASSEAGDRGWRDTQYF
TRBV7-2,.,TRBJ2-1,.,TGTGCCAGCAGCAGAAATTGGGATCCACAGTTCTTC,CASSRNWDPQFF
TRBV28,.,TRBJ1-2,few,TGTGCCAGCAGTATAAGGGGTTATGGCTACACCTTC,CASSIRGYGYTF
TRBV7-8,TRBD1,TRBJ1-1,.,TGTGCCAGCAGGTGGTCGGGACAGGGGAACACTGAAGCTTTCTTT,CASRWSGQGNTEAFF
TRBV4-1,TRBD1,TRBJ2-3,.,TGCGCCAGCAGCCAGACAGGGGTTAGCACAGATACGCAGTATTTT,CASSQTGVSTDTQYF
TRBV9,.,TRBJ1-6,.,TGTGCCAGCAGCCCCGGACGGGATAATTCACCCCTCCACTTT,CASSPGRDNSPLHF
TRBV10-3,.,TRBJ2-7,once,TGTGCCACCCAGGGCAGTGGCTACGAGCAGTACTTC,CATQGSGYEQYF
TRBV7-9,.,TRBJ1-2,.,TGTGCCAGCAGCTTAGTAGGTTCCGGGACGGCTTATGGCTACACCTTC,CASSLVGSGTAYGYTF
TRBV4-1,.,TRBJ1-5,.,TGCGCCAGCAGCCAAGGCGCAGGTGGCAATCAGCCCCAGCATTTT,CASSQGAGGNQPQHF
TRBV29-1,.,TRBJ1-1,few,TGCAGCCCTAGTGGGCAACTGAACACTGAAGCTTTCTTT,CSPSGQLNTEAFF
TRBV13,.,TRBJ2-3,.,TGTGCCAGCTCAGGAAGGAGCCAATCAGATACGCAGTATTTT,CASSGRSQSDTQYF
TRBV29-1,.,TRBJ2-1,few,TGCAGCACAAGACAGTCCTACAATGAGCAGTTCTTC,CSTRQSYNEQFF
TRBV29-1,TRBD1,TRBJ2-7,few,TGCAGCGTTGATCAGGGGGTCGAGCAGTACTTC,CSVDQGVEQYF
TRBV27,TRBD1,TRBJ2-1,.,TGTGCCAGCTACCCGGGGACAGGGGCCTTGAGGAGCTCCTACAATGAGCAGTTCTTC,CASYPGTGALRSSYNEQFF
TRBV7-2,.,TRBJ2-5,.,TGTGCCAGCAGCTTAGCGGGGGGCTTCCAAGAGACCCAGTACTTC,CASSLAGGFQETQYF
TRBV6-5,.,TRBJ1-1,.,TGTGCCAGCAGTTCCAGGGCGGGGGACACTGAAGCTTTCTTT,CASSSRAGDTEAFF
TRBV30,.,TRBJ2-2,few,TGTGCCTGGAGACTTATCCGGGGGACCGGGGAGCTGTTTTTT,CAWRLIRGTGELFF
TRBV10-3,TRBD1,TRBJ2-3,few,TGTGCCATCAGTGAGTACAGGGGATTGACAGATACGCAGTATTTT,CAISEYRGLTDTQYF
TRBV30,.,TRBJ1-2,many,TGTGCCTGGAGTGACGGGGCTTGGGGCTACACCTTC,CAWSDGAWGYTF
TRBV7-9,TRBD1,TRBJ1-1,.,TGTGCCAGCAGTCGGACAGGGGGAGCGGTGAACACTGAAGCTTTCTTT,CASSRTGGAVNTEAFF
TRBV25-1,TRBD1,TRBJ2-1,.,TGTGCCAGCAGTGCCAGGACAGGGTTGAGCAATGAGCAGTTCTTC,CASSARTGLSNEQFF
TRBV28,.,TRBJ1-5,.,TGTGCCAGCAGTTCACGGCAGCCCCAGCATTTT,CASSSRQPQHF
TRBV29-1,.,TRBJ1-2,.,TGCAGCGTAGGACCCTTCGCATATGGCTACACCTTC,CSVGPFAYGYTF
TRBV6-5,.,TRBJ1-5,.,TGTGCCAGCAGTGACGGTAGCAATCAGCCCCAGCATTTT,CASSDGSNQPQHF
TRBV6-6,TRBD1,TRBJ2-7,.,TGTGCCAGCACTTTTGGACAGGGGGCTAGGGAGCAGTACTTC,CASTFGQGAREQYF
TRBV5-1,.,TRBJ2-1,.,TGCGCCAGCAGACCGGGACCTAACTCCTACAATGAGCAGTTCTTC,CASRPGPNSYNEQFF
TRBV4-2,.,TRBJ1-3,few,TGTGCCAGCAGCCCCCAGAGTACTGGAAACACCATATATTTT,CASSPQSTGNTIYF
TRBV7-9,.,TRBJ2-5,.,TGTGCCAGCATCGTACCAGGGGTCCAAGAGACCCAGTACTTC,CASIVPGVQETQYF
TRBV15,.,TRBJ2-5,.,TGTGCCACCAGCAGAGACCCCCTCGGGACCCAGTACTTC,CATSRDPLGTQYF
TRBV7-9,TRBD1,TRBJ1-2,few,TGTGCCAGCATCTTGGAGGGGGCGCTGGCCCAAGCTAACTATGGCTACACCTTC,CASILEGALAQANYGYTF
TRBV28,TRBD1,TRBJ1-4,.,TGTGCCAGCAGTTCACATGACAGGGTTACTAATGAAAAACTGTTTTTT,CASSSHDRVTNEKLFF
TRBV29-1,TRBD1,TRBJ2-7,few,TGCAGCGTTTCACAGGGGGCTGGGAACGAGCAGTACTTC,CSVSQGAGNEQYF
TRBV6-5,.,TRBJ2-1,.,TGTGCCAGCAGTTACTCCGGTCCGGGGGAGCAGTTCTTC,CASSYSGPGEQFF
TRBV5-4,TRBD1,TRBJ2-2,.,TGTGCCAGCAGCTTGGCAGGGGGAAGGACCGGGGAGCTGTTTTTT,CASSLAGGRTGELFF